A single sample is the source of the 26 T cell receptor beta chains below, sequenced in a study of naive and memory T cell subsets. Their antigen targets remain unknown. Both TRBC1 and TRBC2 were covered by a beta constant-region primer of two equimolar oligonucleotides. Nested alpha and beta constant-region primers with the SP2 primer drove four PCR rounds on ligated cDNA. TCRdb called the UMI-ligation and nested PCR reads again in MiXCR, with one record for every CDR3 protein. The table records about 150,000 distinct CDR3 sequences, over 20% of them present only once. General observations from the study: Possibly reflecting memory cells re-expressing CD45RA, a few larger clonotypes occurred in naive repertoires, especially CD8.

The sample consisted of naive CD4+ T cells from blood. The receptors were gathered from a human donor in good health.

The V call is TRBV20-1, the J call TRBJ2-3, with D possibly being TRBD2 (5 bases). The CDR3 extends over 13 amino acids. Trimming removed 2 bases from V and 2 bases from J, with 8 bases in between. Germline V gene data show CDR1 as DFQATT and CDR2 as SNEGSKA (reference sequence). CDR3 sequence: CSARRGATDTQYF. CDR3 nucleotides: TGCAGTGCTAGACGGGGAGCCACAGATACGCAGTATTTT.

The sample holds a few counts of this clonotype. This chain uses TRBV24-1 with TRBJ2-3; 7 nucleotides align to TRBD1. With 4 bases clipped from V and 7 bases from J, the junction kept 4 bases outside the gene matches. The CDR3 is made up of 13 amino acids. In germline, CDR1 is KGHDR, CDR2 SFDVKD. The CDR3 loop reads CATSDRDSNTQYF. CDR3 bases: TGTGCCACCAGTGACCGGGACAGTAATACGCAGTATTTT.

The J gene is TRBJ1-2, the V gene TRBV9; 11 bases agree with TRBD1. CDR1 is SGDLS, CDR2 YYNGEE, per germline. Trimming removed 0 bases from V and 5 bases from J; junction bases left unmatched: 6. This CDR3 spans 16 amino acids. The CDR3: CASSVDEGQGAYGYTF. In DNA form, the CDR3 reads TGTGCCAGCAGCGTAGACGAAGGACAGGGGGCTTATGGCTACACCTTC. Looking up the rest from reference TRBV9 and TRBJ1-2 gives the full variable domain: DSGVTQTPKHLITATGQRVTLRCSPRSGDLSVYWYQQSLDQGLQFLIQYYNGEERAKGNILERFSAQQFPDLHSELNLSSLELGDSALYFCASSVDEGQGAYGYTFGSGTRLTVV.

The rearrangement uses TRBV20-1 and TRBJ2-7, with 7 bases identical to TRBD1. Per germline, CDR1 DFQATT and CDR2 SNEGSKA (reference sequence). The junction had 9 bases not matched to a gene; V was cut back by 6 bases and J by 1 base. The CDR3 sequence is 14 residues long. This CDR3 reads CSARTGTDSYEQYF. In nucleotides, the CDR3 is TGCAGTGCCCGAACCGGGACAGATTCCTACGAGCAGTACTTC.

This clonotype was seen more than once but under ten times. CDR3 sequence (DNA): TGTGCCACCAGTGATTTGCTAGGGAAAGCTTTCTTT. This encodes CATSDLLGKAFF. The chain combines TRBV24-1 with TRBJ1-1; D call uncertain. V gave up 0 bases and J gave up 9 bases, with 7 bases separating them. Per the germline V gene, CDR1 is KGHDR and CDR2 is SFDVKD. The CDR3 is made up of 12 amino acids.

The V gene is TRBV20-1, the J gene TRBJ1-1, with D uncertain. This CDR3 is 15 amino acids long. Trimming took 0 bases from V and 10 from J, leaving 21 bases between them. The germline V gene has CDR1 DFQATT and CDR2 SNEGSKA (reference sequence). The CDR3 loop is CSARDAARGRLGAFF. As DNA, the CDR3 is TGCAGTGCTAGAGATGCAGCTAGAGGAAGATTAGGAGCTTTCTTT.

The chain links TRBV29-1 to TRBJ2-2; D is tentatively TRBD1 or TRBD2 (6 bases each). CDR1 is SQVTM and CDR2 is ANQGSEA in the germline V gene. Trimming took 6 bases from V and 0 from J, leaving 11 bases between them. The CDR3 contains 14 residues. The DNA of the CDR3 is TGCAGCGTGGGGGGCAGGGCGAACACCGGGGAGCTGTTTTTT. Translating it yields CSVGGRANTGELFF.

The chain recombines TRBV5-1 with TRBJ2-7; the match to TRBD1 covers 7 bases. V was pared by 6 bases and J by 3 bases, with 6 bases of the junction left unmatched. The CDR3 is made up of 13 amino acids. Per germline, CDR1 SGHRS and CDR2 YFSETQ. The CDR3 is CASKDRRNYEQYF. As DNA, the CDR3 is TGCGCCAGCAAGGACAGGAGGAACTACGAGCAGTACTTC.

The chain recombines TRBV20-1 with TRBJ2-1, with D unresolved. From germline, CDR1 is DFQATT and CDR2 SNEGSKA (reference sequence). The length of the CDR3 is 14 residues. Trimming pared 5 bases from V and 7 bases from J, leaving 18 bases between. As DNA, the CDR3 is TGCAGTGCTCCGACGGCCCTCAACGGGAATGAGCAGTTCTTC. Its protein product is CSAPTALNGNEQFF.

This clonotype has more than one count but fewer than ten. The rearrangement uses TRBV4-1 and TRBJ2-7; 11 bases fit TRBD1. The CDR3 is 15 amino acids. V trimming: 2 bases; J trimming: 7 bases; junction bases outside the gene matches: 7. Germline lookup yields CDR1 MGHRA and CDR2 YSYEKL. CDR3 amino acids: CASSQYGTGGREQYF. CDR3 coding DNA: TGCGCCAGCAGCCAATACGGGACAGGGGGTCGGGAGCAGTACTTC.

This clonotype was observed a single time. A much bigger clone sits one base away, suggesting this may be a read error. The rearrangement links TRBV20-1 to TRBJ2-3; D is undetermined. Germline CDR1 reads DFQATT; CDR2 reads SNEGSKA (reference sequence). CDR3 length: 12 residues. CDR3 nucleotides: TGCAGTGCTAGCGGAAGCACAGATATGCAGTATTTT. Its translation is CSASGSTDMQYF.

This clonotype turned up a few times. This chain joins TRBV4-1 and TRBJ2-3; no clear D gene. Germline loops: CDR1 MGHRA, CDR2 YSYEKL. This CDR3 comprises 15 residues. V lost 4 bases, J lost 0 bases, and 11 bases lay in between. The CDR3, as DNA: TGCGCCAGCAGCCCTGCACCAGCTAGCACAGATACGCAGTATTTT. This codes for CASSPAPASTDTQYF.

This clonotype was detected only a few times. The CDR3 loop reads CASSQDETSGSGEQYF. CDR3 DNA sequence: TGTGCCAGCAGCCAAGACGAAACTAGCGGGAGTGGGGAGCAGTACTTC. The J gene is TRBJ2-7, the V gene TRBV4-2; 11 positions agree with TRBD2. With V trimmed by 0 bases and J by 7 bases, 8 bases remained unmatched. The CDR3 spans 16 residues. Germline CDR1 is LGHNA and CDR2 is YNFKEQ.

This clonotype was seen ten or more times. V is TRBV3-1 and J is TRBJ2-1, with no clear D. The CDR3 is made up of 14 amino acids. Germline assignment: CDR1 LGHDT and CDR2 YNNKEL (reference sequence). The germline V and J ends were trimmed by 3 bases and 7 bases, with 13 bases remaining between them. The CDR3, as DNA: TGTGCCAGCAGCCATGGACGTCCTTCTAATGAGCAGTTCTTC. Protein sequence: CASSHGRPSNEQFF.

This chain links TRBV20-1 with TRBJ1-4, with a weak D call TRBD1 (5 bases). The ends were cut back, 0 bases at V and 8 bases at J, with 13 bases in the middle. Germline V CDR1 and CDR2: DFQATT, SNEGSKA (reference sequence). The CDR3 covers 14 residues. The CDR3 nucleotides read TGCAGTGCTAGAGAGGGCAGGGCGCTCGAAAAACTGTTTTTT. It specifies CSAREGRALEKLFF.

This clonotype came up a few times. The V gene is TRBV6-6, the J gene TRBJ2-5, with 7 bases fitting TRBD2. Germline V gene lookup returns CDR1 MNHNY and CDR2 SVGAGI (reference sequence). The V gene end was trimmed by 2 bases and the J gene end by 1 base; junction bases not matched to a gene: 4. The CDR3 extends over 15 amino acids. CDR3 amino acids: CASSYATSAQETQYF. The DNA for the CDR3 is TGTGCCAGCAGTTACGCTACTAGCGCCCAAGAGACCCAGTACTTC.

CDR3 nucleotides: TGCAGTGCTAGAGGGAGCTCCTATAATTCACCCCTCCACTTT. Translated, it gives CSARGSSYNSPLHF. J is TRBJ1-6 and V is TRBV20-1, with unresolved D. CDR1 DFQATT and CDR2 SNEGSKA come from the germline V gene (reference sequence). CDR3 length: 14 residues. V shed 1 base and J shed 0 bases, with 4 bases lying between them.

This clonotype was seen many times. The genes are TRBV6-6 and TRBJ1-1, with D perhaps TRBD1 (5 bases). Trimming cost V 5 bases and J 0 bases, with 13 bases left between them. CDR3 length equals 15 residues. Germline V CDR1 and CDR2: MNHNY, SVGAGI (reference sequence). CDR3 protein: CASSRRDAMNTEAFF. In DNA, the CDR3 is TGTGCCAGCAGTCGACGGGACGCCATGAACACTGAAGCTTTCTTT.

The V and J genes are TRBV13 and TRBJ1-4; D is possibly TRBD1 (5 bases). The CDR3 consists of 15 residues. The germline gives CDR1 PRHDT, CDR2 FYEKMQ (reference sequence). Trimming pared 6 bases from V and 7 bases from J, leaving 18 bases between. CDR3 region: CASREGTQRSEKLFF. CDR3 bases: TGTGCCAGCAGAGAAGGGACGCAGCGGAGTGAAAAACTGTTTTTT.

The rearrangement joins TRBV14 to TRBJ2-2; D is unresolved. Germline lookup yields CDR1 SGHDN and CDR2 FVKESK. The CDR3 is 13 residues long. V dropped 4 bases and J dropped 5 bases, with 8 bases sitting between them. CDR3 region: CASSPTRTGELFF. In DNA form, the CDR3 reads TGTGCCAGCAGCCCGACACGGACCGGGGAGCTGTTTTTT.

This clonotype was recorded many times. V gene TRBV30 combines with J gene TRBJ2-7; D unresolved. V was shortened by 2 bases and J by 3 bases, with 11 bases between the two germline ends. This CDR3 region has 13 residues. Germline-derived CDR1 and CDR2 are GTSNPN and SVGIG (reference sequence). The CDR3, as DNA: TGTGCCTGGAGTCCCCAGCCGGTCTACGAGCAGTACTTC. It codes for CAWSPQPVYEQYF. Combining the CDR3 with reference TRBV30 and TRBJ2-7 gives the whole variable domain SQTIHQWPATLVQPVGSPLSLECTVEGTSNPNLYWYRQAAGRGLQLLFYSVGIGQISSEVPQNLSASRPQDRQFILSSKKLLLSDSGFYLCAWSPQPVYEQYFGPGTRLTVT.

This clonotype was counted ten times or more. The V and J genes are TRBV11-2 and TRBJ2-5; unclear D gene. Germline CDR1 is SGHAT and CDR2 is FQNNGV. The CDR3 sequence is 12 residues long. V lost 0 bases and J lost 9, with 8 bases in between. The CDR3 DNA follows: TGTGCCAGCAGCTTAGACCGATTGTCCCAGTACTTC. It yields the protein CASSLDRLSQYF.

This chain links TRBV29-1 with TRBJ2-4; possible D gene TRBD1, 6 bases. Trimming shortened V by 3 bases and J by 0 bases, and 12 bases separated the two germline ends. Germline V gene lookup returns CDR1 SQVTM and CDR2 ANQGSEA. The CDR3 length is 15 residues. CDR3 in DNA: TGCAGCGTTGAGGTTGCCAGGGGAGCCAAAAACATTCAGTACTTC. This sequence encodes CSVEVARGAKNIQYF.

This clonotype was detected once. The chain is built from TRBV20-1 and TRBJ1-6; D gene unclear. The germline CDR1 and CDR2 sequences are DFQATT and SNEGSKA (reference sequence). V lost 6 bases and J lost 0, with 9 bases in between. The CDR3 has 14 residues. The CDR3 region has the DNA TGCAGTGCCGGGCAGGCCTCCTATAATTCACCCCTCCACTTT. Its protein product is CSAGQASYNSPLHF.

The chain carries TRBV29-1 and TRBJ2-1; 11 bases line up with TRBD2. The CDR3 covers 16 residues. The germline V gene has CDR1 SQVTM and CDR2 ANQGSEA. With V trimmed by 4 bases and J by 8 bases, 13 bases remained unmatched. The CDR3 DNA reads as TGCAGCGTTGGATTTTATGAGGGACTAGCGGTCGATGAGCAGTTCTTC. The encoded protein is CSVGFYEGLAVDEQFF.

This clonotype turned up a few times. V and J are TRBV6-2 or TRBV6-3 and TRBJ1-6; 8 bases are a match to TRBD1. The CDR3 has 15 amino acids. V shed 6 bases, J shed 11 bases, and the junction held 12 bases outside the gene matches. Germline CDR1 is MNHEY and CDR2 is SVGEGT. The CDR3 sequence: CASSPLDRAIPPLHF. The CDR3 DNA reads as TGTGCCAGCAGCCCACTGGACAGGGCAATACCACCCCTCCACTTT.